One and the same sample provided the 30 T cell receptor beta chains below, sequenced in a study of blood T cell repertoires in COVID-19. Measured with immunoSEQ multiplex PCR; TCRdb has only the in-frame clones, and not every one. The sample includes about 270,000 clones, about 80% of them seen just once. The sample taken for sequencing was peripheral blood. The receptors stem from a woman between 50 and 59 years old who had recovered from COVID-19.

The chain uses TRBV5-4 and TRBJ2-3; D uncertain. The ends were cut back, 0 bases at V and 2 bases at J, with 7 bases in the middle. Germline CDR1 SGHNT, CDR2 YYREEE (reference sequence). The CDR3 covers 14 residues. CDR3 sequence reads: CASSLGQITDTQYF. The DNA for the CDR3 is TGTGCCAGCAGCTTGGGGCAGATCACAGATACGCAGTATTTT.

The V gene is TRBV5-1, the J gene TRBJ2-3, with TRBD2 matching over 10 bases. V lost 3 bases, J lost 1 base, and 2 bases stayed unmatched. Germline-derived CDR1 and CDR2 are SGHRS and YFSETQ. CDR3 length equals 15 residues. CDR3 in DNA: TGCGCCAGCAGCTCCGGGACTAGCGGCACAGATACGCAGTATTTT. Its translation: CASSSGTSGTDTQYF.

The chain is built from TRBV10-1 and TRBJ1-6; TRBD1 matches 9 bases. This CDR3 has 14 residues. V was pared by 2 bases and J by 15 bases, with 8 bases of the junction left unmatched. CDR1 WNHNN and CDR2 SYGVQD come from the germline V gene (reference sequence). This CDR3 is CASSEPRDRVVLHF. DNA for the CDR3: TGCGCCAGCAGTGAGCCCCGGGACAGGGTAGTCCTCCACTTT.

The V and J genes are TRBV19 and TRBJ1-2; no clear D gene. V lost 1 base to trimming and J lost 0 bases, with 15 bases between them. The CDR3 totals 17 residues. Germline V gives CDR1 LNHDA, CDR2 SQIVND (reference sequence). CDR3 DNA sequence: TGTGCCAGTAGTATAGTAGGTAGAACCGACTCTAACTATGGCTACACCTTC. Protein sequence: CASSIVGRTDSNYGYTF.

This clone was observed a handful of times. The rearrangement links TRBV7-2 to TRBJ2-5; 8 nucleotides match TRBD1. The germline CDR1 and CDR2 sequences are SGHTA and FQGNSA. Losses at the gene ends were 5 bases for V and 4 bases for J; bases not matched to a gene: 9. The CDR3 contains 15 residues. For the CDR3, the DNA is TGTGCCAGCAGCCCCACGGACAGGGCTGTAGAGACCCAGTACTTC. Its translation is CASSPTDRAVETQYF.

The chain has TRBV7-6 and TRBJ1-4, with 10 bases lining up with TRBD1. With V trimmed by 5 bases and J by 7 bases, 10 bases remained unmatched. The CDR3 runs 16 residues. Per germline, CDR1 SGHVS and CDR2 FNYEAQ. The CDR3 loop reads CASSRDRGDVGEKLFF. The CDR3 DNA reads as TGTGCCAGCAGCCGGGACAGGGGTGATGTCGGTGAAAAACTGTTTTTT.

The chain joins TRBV11-3 to TRBJ1-5, with TRBD1 identical over 7 bases. The V segment lost 7 bases and the J segment 5 bases; nucleotides outside the gene matches: 8. This CDR3 is built from 14 residues. Germline CDR1 reads SGHNT; CDR2 reads YENEEA. The CDR3 loop is CASTLKGAHQPQHF. CDR3 sequence (DNA): TGTGCCAGCACCCTAAAGGGGGCTCATCAGCCCCAGCATTTT.

The rearrangement uses TRBV19 and TRBJ2-1; 11 bases agree with TRBD2. J was trimmed by 4 bases and V by 7 bases; bases with no gene match: 9. This CDR3 comprises 16 residues. Germline CDR1 reads LNHDA; CDR2 reads SQIVND (reference sequence). The CDR3 sequence is CASTQASGGPYNEQFF. The CDR3 nucleotides read TGTGCCAGTACTCAAGCTAGCGGGGGGCCTTACAATGAGCAGTTCTTC.

In the case of this clone: This specimen includes other DNA sequences encoding the same CDR3. The J gene is TRBJ2-3, the V gene TRBV5-1; a weak D match, TRBD1 (6 bases). The CDR3 length is 15 residues. Germline V gene sequence: CDR1 SGHRS, CDR2 YFSETQ. V dropped 4 bases and J dropped 0 bases, with 12 bases sitting between them. The CDR3 sequence: CASSPGQSSTDTQYF. The CDR3 nucleotides are TGCGCCAGCAGCCCAGGACAGTCTAGCACAGATACGCAGTATTTT.

The genes are TRBV7-2 and TRBJ1-1; 8 bases agree with TRBD1. Germline CDR1 SGHTA, CDR2 FQGNSA. The CDR3 has 15 residues. V lost 2 bases and J lost 6; bases outside the gene matches: 8. CDR3: CASSLSGQGGSEAFF. The CDR3 region has the DNA TGTGCCAGCAGCTTATCCGGACAGGGTGGGTCTGAAGCTTTCTTT.

V usage is TRBV18 and J usage is TRBJ2-5, with 7 bases fitting TRBD2. The CDR3 runs to 16 residues. Looked up from germline, CDR1 is KGHSH and CDR2 is LQKENI. V gave up 2 bases and J gave up 0 bases; unmatched junction bases: 6. The CDR3 protein is CASSPLRAGYQETQYF. The CDR3 coding sequence is TGTGCCAGCTCACCATTAAGAGCGGGGTACCAAGAGACCCAGTACTTC.

The V gene is TRBV5-4, the J gene TRBJ1-1; 7 nucleotides match TRBD1. V shed 0 bases, J shed 5 bases, and the junction held 13 bases outside the gene matches. Germline loops: CDR1 SGHNT, CDR2 YYREEE (reference sequence). The CDR3 runs to 17 residues. The CDR3 spells CASSLARAGGGITEAFF. The CDR3 region has the DNA TGTGCCAGCAGCTTGGCGCGAGCAGGGGGAGGTATTACTGAAGCTTTCTTT. The complete variable domain, with remaining parts taken from reference TRBV5-4 and TRBJ1-1, reads ETGVTQSPTHLIKTRGQQVTLRCSSQSGHNTVSWYQQALGQGPQFIFQYYREEENGRGNFPPRFSGLQFPNYSSELNVNALELDDSALYLCASSLARAGGGITEAFFGQGTRLTVV.

V and J are TRBV7-8 and TRBJ2-2; TRBD2 aligns across 10 bases. The V segment lost 3 bases and the J segment 8 bases; nucleotides outside the gene matches: 9. The CDR3 loop spans 16 amino acids. Germline lookup yields CDR1 SGHVS and CDR2 FQNEAQ. The CDR3 coding sequence is TGTGCCAGCAGCTTCGATGCTAGCGGGGGCGCGGGGGAGCTGTTTTTT. It codes for CASSFDASGGAGELFF.

The chain combines TRBV30 with TRBJ1-1; weak D call: TRBD1 (6 bases). The CDR3 runs 16 residues. V shed 3 bases and J shed 0 bases, with 17 bases lying between them. Germline values: CDR1 GTSNPN, CDR2 SVGIG (reference sequence). CDR3 sequence (DNA): TGTGCCTGGAGGAGGGGGACCTGGGGCATGAACACTGAAGCTTTCTTT. This encodes CAWRRGTWGMNTEAFF.

The gene calls are TRBV4-3 and TRBJ1-2; 8 nucleotides align to TRBD1. Germline lookup yields CDR1 LGHNA and CDR2 YSLEER. V lost 1 base to trimming and J lost 4 bases; unmatched junction nucleotides: 8. This CDR3 region has 16 residues. The CDR3 DNA reads as TGCGCCAGCAGCCAAGTTCCAGGGGGCGAAGTCTATGGCTACACCTTC. Translated, it gives CASSQVPGGEVYGYTF.

The chain is built from TRBV3-1 (or the pseudogene TRBV3-2) and TRBJ2-7, with D tentatively TRBD1 (7 bases). Trimming cost V 7 bases and J 2 bases, with 15 bases left between them. The CDR3 loop spans 14 amino acids. The germline V gene encodes CDR1 LGHDT and CDR2 YNNKEL (reference sequence). The CDR3 sequence: CASTGAGGPYEQYF. CDR3 bases: TGTGCCAGCACGGGGGCAGGGGGTCCCTACGAGCAGTACTTC.

This chain joins TRBV9 and TRBJ2-2, with a possible D match to TRBD1 (6 bases). Germline V CDR1 and CDR2: SGDLS, YYNGEE. The CDR3 runs to 14 residues. V dropped 4 bases and J dropped 1 base, with 8 bases sitting between them. In nucleotides, the CDR3 is TGTGCCAGCAGCCCGGACAGGAACACCGGGGAGCTGTTTTTT. Translated, it gives CASSPDRNTGELFF.

The chain links TRBV28 to TRBJ2-2; 9 nucleotides agree with TRBD1. With 6 bases clipped from V and 0 bases from J, the junction kept 2 bases outside the gene matches. Germline CDR1 is MDHEN and CDR2 is SYDVKM. The CDR3 contains 15 residues. The CDR3 reads CASSHRGPNTGELFF. The CDR3 DNA sequence: TGTGCCAGCAGCCACAGGGGGCCGAACACCGGGGAGCTGTTTTTT.

The rearrangement links TRBV28 to TRBJ2-1; TRBD1 aligns across 10 bases. Germline CDR1 is MDHEN and CDR2 is SYDVKM. V lost 2 bases to trimming and J lost 4 bases; unmatched junction nucleotides: 2. The CDR3 runs 15 residues. This CDR3 reads CASSLRTGGYNEQFF. In DNA form, the CDR3 reads TGTGCCAGCAGTTTACGGACAGGGGGGTACAATGAGCAGTTCTTC. Using reference TRBV28 and TRBJ2-1 for the parts outside the CDR3, the full variable domain is DVKVTQSSRYLVKRTGEKVFLECVQDMDHENMFWYRQDPGLGLRLIYFSYDVKMKEKGDIPEGYSVSREKKERFSLILESASTNQTSMYLCASSLRTGGYNEQFFGPGTRLTVL.

The chain employs TRBV10-3 and TRBJ2-1, with 9 bases lining up with TRBD2. V was clipped by 0 bases and J by 8 bases; unmatched bases: 14. Per germline, CDR1 ENHRY and CDR2 SYGVKD. There are 18 residues in the CDR3. The CDR3 is CAISESPAGGPGNDEQFF. The CDR3 region has the DNA TGTGCCATCAGTGAGTCGCCTGCGGGAGGGCCGGGAAATGATGAGCAGTTCTTC.

The rearrangement links TRBV3-1 (or the pseudogene TRBV3-2) to TRBJ1-5; D unclear. The CDR3 extends over 13 amino acids. Germline V gene data show CDR1 as LGHDT and CDR2 as YNNKEL (reference sequence). Deletions cut 1 base from V and 6 bases from J, with 7 bases between. The CDR3 loop is CASSQGYGQPQHF. In DNA form, the CDR3 reads TGTGCCAGCAGCCAAGGGTACGGTCAGCCCCAGCATTTT.

The V and J genes are TRBV24-1 and TRBJ1-1; 7 bases are shared with TRBD1. The ends lost 3 bases at V and 4 bases at J; junction bases unmatched: 16. This CDR3 contains 18 residues. Germline lookup yields CDR1 KGHDR and CDR2 SFDVKD. The CDR3 protein is CATSDPASGGGGTTEAFF. CDR3 bases: TGTGCCACCAGTGATCCTGCAAGCGGGGGAGGGGGCACCACTGAAGCTTTCTTT.

This chain joins TRBV4-1 and TRBJ2-7; 9 nucleotides match TRBD1. This CDR3 has 16 residues. In germline, CDR1 is MGHRA, CDR2 YSYEKL. Losses at the gene ends were 4 bases for V and 0 bases for J; bases not matched to a gene: 7. DNA for the CDR3: TGCGCCAGCAGCCTCGACGACAGGGGGGTCTCCTACGAGCAGTACTTC. This sequence encodes CASSLDDRGVSYEQYF.

In nucleotides, the CDR3 is TGTGCCAGTAAGGCCGGGAACTATGGCTACACCTTC. Its translation: CASKAGNYGYTF. The V and J genes are TRBV19 and TRBJ1-2; D not resolved. From germline, CDR1 is LNHDA and CDR2 SQIVND (reference sequence). There are 12 residues in the CDR3. Trimming left V 7 bases short and J 2 bases short, with 8 bases between.

The gene calls are TRBV4-3 and TRBJ2-7, with 9 bases matching TRBD1. The V segment lost 1 base and the J segment 3 bases; nucleotides outside the gene matches: 1. Germline values: CDR1 LGHNA, CDR2 YSLEER. The CDR3 contains 14 residues. The CDR3 protein is CASSQVGQGYEQYF. In DNA, the CDR3 is TGCGCCAGCAGCCAAGTGGGACAGGGCTACGAGCAGTACTTC.

The chain links TRBV7-2 to TRBJ2-7, with a tentative D call TRBD1 (5 bases). CDR1 is SGHTA and CDR2 is FQGNSA in the germline V gene. Trimming removed 1 base from V and 2 bases from J, with 6 bases in between. The length of the CDR3 is 13 residues. This chain's CDR3 is CASSLGGTYEQYF. CDR3 in DNA: TGTGCCAGCAGCTTAGGGGGCACCTACGAGCAGTACTTC. Combining the CDR3 with reference TRBV7-2 and TRBJ2-7 gives the whole variable domain GAGVSQSPSNKVTEKGKDVELRCDPISGHTALYWYRQSLGQGLEFLIYFQGNSAPDKSGLPSDRFSAERTGGSVSTLTIQRTQQEDSAVYLCASSLGGTYEQYFGPGTRLTVT.

This sequence joins TRBV4-2 and TRBJ1-2, with unresolved D. Deletions cut 0 bases from V and 4 bases from J, with 12 bases between. The germline CDR1 and CDR2 sequences are LGHNA and YNFKEQ. The CDR3 consists of 15 residues. CDR3 DNA sequence: TGTGCCAGCAGCCAAGATATGTGGGCTGGCTATGGCTACACCTTC. Translated, it gives CASSQDMWAGYGYTF.

A few counts support this clone. The chain links TRBV28 to TRBJ1-6, with TRBD1 matching 7 bases. V shed 8 bases and J 10 bases; nucleotides not matched to a gene: 8. Germline V gene lookup returns CDR1 MDHEN and CDR2 SYDVKM. This CDR3 spans 13 amino acids. For the CDR3, the DNA is TGTGCCAGCCGAGACAGGGTGGACTCACCCCTCCACTTT. Translated: CASRDRVDSPLHF.

This chain joins TRBV7-2 and TRBJ1-2; TRBD1 is a possible D gene (6 bases). Per the germline V gene, CDR1 is SGHTA and CDR2 is FQGNSA. V was shortened by 6 bases and J by 8 bases, with 13 bases between the two germline ends. The CDR3 is made up of 12 amino acids. Here the CDR3 DNA reads TGTGCCAGCAGGCGGGGGGCAGGGGGCTACACCTTC. Amino acids: CASRRGAGGYTF.

A remark on this clone: Relative to the germline gene, one junction end is altered; a read error may explain this. V gene TRBV6-2 or TRBV6-3 combines with J gene TRBJ2-7, with TRBD1 matching 9 bases. Germline CDR1 reads MNHEY; CDR2 reads SVGEGT. CDR3 length: 18 residues. CDR3 amino acids: CASSDSGTGSNGGYEQYF. CDR3 DNA: TGTGCCAGCAGTGACTCCGGGACAGGGTCGAACGGAGGCTACGAGCAGTACTTC.